The source of this T cell receptor (beta chain) is a study of blood T cells in healthy people across ages. Looking at the study overall: About one barcoded beta molecule per two T cells came from capture by template switching.

The V end lost 0 bases, the J end lost 4 bases, and 10 bases lay between the germline ends. The CDR3 is made up of 16 amino acids. Germline V gene lookup returns CDR1 MGHRA and CDR2 YSYEKL. This clonotype was found a few times. Primed by a sample-barcoded 5' primer and a J-beta primer mix, a second PCR proceeded for about 6 to 12 cycles. TCRdb re-derived calls from the 5' RACE reads in MiXCR, one entry per CDR3 protein. Of about 760,000 distinct CDR3 sequences detected, more than 20% appear once; the ten largest clones hold 9% to 9.5%. These data also featured in a second study, about T cells of mothers and their children.

The material sequenced was blood. The receptor comes from a boy aged 5-17 years in good health. The chain is built from TRBV4-1 and TRBJ1-6; D is ambiguous. This CDR3 reads CASSQEPGLYNSPLHF. The CDR3 region has the DNA TGCGCCAGCAGCCAAGAACCGGGCCTATATAATTCACCCCTCCACTTT.